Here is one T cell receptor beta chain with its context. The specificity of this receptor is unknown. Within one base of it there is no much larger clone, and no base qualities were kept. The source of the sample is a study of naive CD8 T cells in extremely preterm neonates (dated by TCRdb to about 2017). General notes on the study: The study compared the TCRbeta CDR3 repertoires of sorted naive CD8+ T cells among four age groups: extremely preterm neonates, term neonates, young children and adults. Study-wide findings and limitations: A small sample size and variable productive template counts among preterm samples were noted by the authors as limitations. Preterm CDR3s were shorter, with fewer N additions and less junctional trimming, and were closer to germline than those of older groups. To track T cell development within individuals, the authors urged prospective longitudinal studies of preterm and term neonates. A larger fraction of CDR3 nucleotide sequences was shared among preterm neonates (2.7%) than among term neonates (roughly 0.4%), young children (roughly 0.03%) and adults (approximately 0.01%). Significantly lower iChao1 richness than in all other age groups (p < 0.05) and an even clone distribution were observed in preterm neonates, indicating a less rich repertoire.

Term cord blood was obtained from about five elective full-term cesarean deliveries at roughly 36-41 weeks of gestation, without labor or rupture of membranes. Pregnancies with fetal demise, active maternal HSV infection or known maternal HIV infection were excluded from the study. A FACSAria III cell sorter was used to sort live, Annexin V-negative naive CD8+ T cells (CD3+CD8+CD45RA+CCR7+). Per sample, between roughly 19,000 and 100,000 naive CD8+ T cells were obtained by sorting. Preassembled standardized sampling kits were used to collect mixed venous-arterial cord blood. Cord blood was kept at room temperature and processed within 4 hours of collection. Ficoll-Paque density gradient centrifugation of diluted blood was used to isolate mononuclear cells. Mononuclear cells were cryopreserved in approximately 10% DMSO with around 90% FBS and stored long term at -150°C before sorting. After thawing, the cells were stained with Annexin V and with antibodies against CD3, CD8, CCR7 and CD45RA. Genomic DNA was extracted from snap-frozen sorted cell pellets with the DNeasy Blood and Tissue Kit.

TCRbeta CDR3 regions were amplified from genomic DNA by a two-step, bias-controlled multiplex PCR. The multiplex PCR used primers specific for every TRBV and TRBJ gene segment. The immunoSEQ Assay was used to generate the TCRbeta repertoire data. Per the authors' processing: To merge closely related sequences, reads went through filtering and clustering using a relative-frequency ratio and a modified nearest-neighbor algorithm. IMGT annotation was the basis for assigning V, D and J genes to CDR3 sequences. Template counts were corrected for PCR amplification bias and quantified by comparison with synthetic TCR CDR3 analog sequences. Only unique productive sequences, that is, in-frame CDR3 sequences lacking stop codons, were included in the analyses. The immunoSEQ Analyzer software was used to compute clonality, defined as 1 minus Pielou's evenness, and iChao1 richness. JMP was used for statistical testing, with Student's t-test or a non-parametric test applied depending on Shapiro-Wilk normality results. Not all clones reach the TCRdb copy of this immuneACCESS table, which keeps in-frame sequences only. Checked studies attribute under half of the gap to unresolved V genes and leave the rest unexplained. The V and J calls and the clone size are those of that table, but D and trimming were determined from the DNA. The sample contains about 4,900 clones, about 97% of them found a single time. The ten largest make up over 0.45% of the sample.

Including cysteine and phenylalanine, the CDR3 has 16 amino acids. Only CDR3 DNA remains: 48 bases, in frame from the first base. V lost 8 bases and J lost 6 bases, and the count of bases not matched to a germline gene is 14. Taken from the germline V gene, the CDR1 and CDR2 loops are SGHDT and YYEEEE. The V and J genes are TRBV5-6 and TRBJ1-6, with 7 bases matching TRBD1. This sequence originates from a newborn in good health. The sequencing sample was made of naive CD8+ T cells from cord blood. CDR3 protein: CASHVTGQYFNSPLHF. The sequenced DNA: TGTGCCAGTCACGTAACGGGACAGTATTTTAATTCACCCCTCCACTTT.